This T cell receptor beta chain was sequenced for a study of blood T cells in healthy people across ages. Of note for this clonotype: The antigen is not known.

A second PCR, run for about 7 to 11 cycles, used a sample-barcoded 5' primer plus a J-beta primer mix. TCRdb ran MiXCR on the 5' RACE reads and lists one entry per CDR3 protein. The repertoire holds about 680,000 distinct CDR3 sequences, with around 45% as singletons. Germline values: CDR1 LGHNA, CDR2 YNFKEQ. V lost 4 bases, J lost 8 bases, and 23 bases lay in between. This CDR3 comprises 16 residues. Findings and caveats of the study: TCR beta diversity correlated strongly with naive T cell percentage. Using unsorted PBMCs precluded a conclusive naive versus antigen-experienced comparison.

Sequenced input: blood. The sequence was obtained from a woman in her sixties or seventies in good health. The rearrangement links TRBV4-2 to TRBJ1-2; no firm D call. For the CDR3, the DNA is TGTGCCAGCAGCCCAACTGGCGAGGAAGTCTCCCGGGGCTACACCTTC. This encodes CASSPTGEEVSRGYTF.